The 31 T cell receptor beta chains listed next were all sequenced from one sample in a study of control samples from healthy donors and cancer patients. Assay: immunoSEQ multiplex PCR; the TCRdb copy retains only in-frame clones and omits some. The sample lists about 250,000 clones, over 70% occurring once. The sequenced sample consisted of PBMCs. The receptors come from a woman in her sixties or seventies with lung cancer.

This clone was seen repeatedly, ten times or more. V gene TRBV19 combines with J gene TRBJ2-7; no definite D call. V dropped 0 bases and J dropped 3 bases, with 12 bases sitting between them. Germline CDR1 reads LNHDA; CDR2 reads SQIVND (reference sequence). This CDR3 is built from 15 residues. As DNA, the CDR3 is TGTGCCAGTAGTATAGACAGCTTCCTCCACTACGAGCAGTACTTC. Translated, it gives CASSIDSFLHYEQYF.

This clone was counted a single time. The chain employs TRBV4-1 and TRBJ1-3, with 9 bases lining up with TRBD1. V shed 6 bases, J shed 8 bases, and the junction held 5 bases outside the gene matches. The CDR3 sequence is 13 residues long. Germline V gene sequence: CDR1 MGHRA, CDR2 YSYEKL. The CDR3 sequence: CASSSRTGDTIYF. DNA for the CDR3: TGCGCCAGCAGTTCCCGGACAGGGGACACCATATATTTT.

V and J are TRBV2 and TRBJ2-1, with D tentatively TRBD2 (6 bases). Trimming removed 5 bases at V and 5 bases at J, with 13 bases between. Germline V lookup: CDR1 SNHLY, CDR2 FYNNEI. The CDR3 consists of 14 residues. The CDR3, as DNA: TGTGCCAGCAGTCCGGGACGGGGGAACAATGAGCAGTTCTTC. Its protein is CASSPGRGNNEQFF. The variable domain in full, with the rest retrieved from reference TRBV2 and TRBJ2-1, is EPEVTQTPSHQVTQMGQEVILRCVPISNHLYFYWYRQILGQKVEFLVSFYNNEISEKSEIFDDQFSVERPDGSNFTLKIRSTKLEDSAMYFCASSPGRGNNEQFFGPGTRLTVL.

The chain links TRBV9 to TRBJ1-3, with D perhaps TRBD1 (6 bases). Deletions cut 0 bases from V and 1 base from J, with 14 bases between. Germline CDR1 is SGDLS and CDR2 is YYNGEE. The length of the CDR3 is 17 residues. The CDR3: CASSVGVRGTSGNTIYF. The CDR3 DNA sequence: TGTGCCAGCAGCGTAGGGGTTAGGGGGACTTCTGGAAACACCATATATTTT.

The chain employs TRBV2 and TRBJ2-5, with D unclear. Trimming took off 7 bases at V and 5 bases at J, with 5 bases between the two ends. Germline values: CDR1 SNHLY, CDR2 FYNNEI. This CDR3 region has 10 residues. The CDR3 DNA is TGTGCCAGCATGGACGAGACCCAGTACTTC. It codes for CASMDETQYF.

The genes are TRBV6-5 and TRBJ2-7; D gene uncertain. Germline CDR1 reads MNHEY; CDR2 reads SVGAGI. CDR3 size: 14 residues. V lost 6 bases, J lost 0 bases, and 12 bases lay in between. CDR3 sequence (DNA): TGTGCCAGCAGCCTGGACGGATTCTCCTACGAGCAGTACTTC. It specifies CASSLDGFSYEQYF.

J is TRBJ2-1 and V is TRBV7-9; a weak D match, TRBD2 (7 bases). The CDR3 is made up of 16 amino acids. From germline, CDR1 is SEHNR and CDR2 FQNEAQ (reference sequence). The V end lost 4 bases, the J end lost 1 base, and 14 bases lay between the germline ends. CDR3 sequence (DNA): TGTGCCAGCAGCTACCTAGGGGGGGTTTCCTACAATGAGCAGTTCTTC. Protein product: CASSYLGGVSYNEQFF.

The chain has TRBV11-3 and TRBJ2-1, with D possibly matching TRBD2 (6 bases). Looked up from germline, CDR1 is SGHNT and CDR2 is YENEEA. Trimming removed 0 bases at V and 11 bases at J, with 11 bases between. The CDR3 is 13 amino acids. CDR3 in amino acids: CASSLDEEGKQFF. The CDR3 region has the DNA TGTGCCAGCAGCTTAGATGAGGAGGGGAAGCAGTTCTTC.

The chain employs TRBV5-1 and TRBJ2-5; possible D gene TRBD1, 6 bases. This CDR3 has 15 residues. CDR1 is SGHRS, CDR2 YFSETQ, per germline. V lost 4 bases, J lost 5 bases, and 18 bases lay in between. In DNA, the CDR3 is TGCGCCAGCAGCACCGCGAGAGGGGGAACCGAGACCCAGTACTTC. It is translated as CASSTARGGTETQYF.

The CDR3 coding sequence is TGTGCCAGCAGCTTCCGGGGGAGAGCGGTGGGGTGGACAGATACGCAGTATTTT. Translated: CASSFRGRAVGWTDTQYF. The chain couples TRBV9 to TRBJ2-3; maybe TRBD2 (6 bases). CDR1 and CDR2 from the germline V gene are SGDLS and YYNGEE. V lost 4 bases to trimming and J lost 3 bases, with 24 bases between them. This CDR3 has 18 residues.

This chain's CDR3 is CASSLGRGRNNQPQHF. DNA of the CDR3: TGTGCCAGCAGCTTAGGAAGGGGGCGAAACAATCAGCCCCAGCATTTT. The chain uses TRBV7-8 and TRBJ1-5; TRBD1 agrees at 7 bases. The trim removed 1 base at V and 3 bases at J, leaving 6 bases unmatched. The CDR3 is made up of 16 amino acids. Looked up from germline, CDR1 is SGHVS and CDR2 is FQNEAQ.

The V and J genes are TRBV5-6 and TRBJ2-1, with TRBD2 matching over 7 bases. Trimming took 0 bases from V and 6 from J; bases not matched to a gene: 3. The CDR3 contains 14 residues. The germline CDR1 and CDR2 sequences are SGHDT and YYEEEE. CDR3 sequence: CASSLGTRSNEQFF. DNA for the CDR3: TGTGCCAGCAGCTTGGGGACTAGAAGCAATGAGCAGTTCTTC.

The rearrangement links TRBV4-1 to TRBJ1-1; 8 bases are shared with TRBD1. The CDR3 is made up of 17 amino acids. Trimming removed 4 bases from V and 0 bases from J; junction bases left unmatched: 10. Germline CDR1 is MGHRA and CDR2 is YSYEKL. In DNA, the CDR3 is TGCGCCAGCAGCCGACAACAGGGGGAGCTAATGAACACTGAAGCTTTCTTT. Its translation: CASSRQQGELMNTEAFF.

J is TRBJ1-5 and V is TRBV6-5; D remains ambiguous. The CDR3 is made up of 15 amino acids. Germline-derived CDR1 and CDR2 are MNHEY and SVGAGI. With 7 bases removed from V and 6 bases from J, the gap between germline ends came to 19 bases. CDR3 loop: CASTLNPGSGQPQHF. CDR3 nucleotides: TGTGCCAGCACCCTAAACCCGGGCTCCGGTCAGCCCCAGCATTTT.

The chain joins TRBV5-6 to TRBJ1-4; tentatively, D is TRBD1 (5 bases). The V and J ends lost 4 bases and 2 bases respectively, with 9 bases between them. Germline-derived CDR1 and CDR2 are SGHDT and YYEEEE. This CDR3 is 14 amino acids long. The CDR3 is CASSGGVTNEKLFF. The CDR3 bases are TGTGCCAGCAGCGGAGGGGTGACTAATGAAAAACTGTTTTTT.

J is TRBJ2-3 and V is TRBV5-1; 9 bases match TRBD2. Germline V gene lookup returns CDR1 SGHRS and CDR2 YFSETQ. V was clipped by 4 bases and J by 0 bases; unmatched bases: 15. The CDR3 totals 19 residues. DNA for the CDR3: TGCGCCAGCAGCCCCCGAGGCGCGGGGGGGAGACTAAGCACAGATACGCAGTATTTT. Residues: CASSPRGAGGRLSTDTQYF.

The CDR3 region has the DNA TGTGCCAGCAGCCATAGGAGGACAGGGAATTTCCACGAGCAGTACTTC. It translates to CASSHRRTGNFHEQYF. This chain connects TRBV14 to TRBJ2-7; 8 nucleotides match TRBD1. CDR3 length: 16 residues. Germline loops: CDR1 SGHDN, CDR2 FVKESK. Losses at the gene ends were 3 bases for V and 5 bases for J; bases not matched to a gene: 12.

The rearrangement links TRBV21-1 to TRBJ1-5; no check of the table's D call, TRBD1, against the DNA was made. TRBV21-1 is listed as a pseudogene. There are 18 residues in the CDR3. The CDR3: CASSKGERRGQGIQPQHF. The CDR3 DNA is TGTGCCAGCAGCAAAGGGGAGCGGAGGGGACAGGGCATACAGCCCCAGCATTTT.

The rearrangement uses TRBV6-5 and TRBJ1-5; no clear D. Germline lookup yields CDR1 MNHEY and CDR2 SVGAGI. This CDR3 is built from 15 residues. V was shortened by 7 bases and J by 5 bases, with 18 bases between the two germline ends. CDR3 DNA: TGTGCCAGCACCCAATCGTACAGCTCATATCAGCCCCAGCATTTT. Its protein product is CASTQSYSSYQPQHF.

This sequence joins TRBV3-1 (or the pseudogene TRBV3-2) and TRBJ2-1; weak D call: TRBD1 (6 bases). Deletions cut 4 bases from V and 3 bases from J, with 13 bases between. Germline-derived CDR1 and CDR2 are LGHDT and YNNKEL (reference sequence). The length of the CDR3 is 15 residues. In DNA, the CDR3 is TGTGCCAGCAGCCCCGGGACACACAACTACAATGAGCAGTTCTTC. Its protein product is CASSPGTHNYNEQFF.

The chain carries TRBV6-1 and TRBJ2-1, with TRBD2 as a possible D gene (6 bases). V was cut by 0 bases and J by 7 bases, with 10 bases left in between. Per germline, CDR1 MNHNS and CDR2 SASEGT. The CDR3 runs to 14 residues. For the CDR3, the DNA is TGTGCCAGCAGTGAAGCGGGAGGTTGGAATGAGCAGTTCTTC. This codes for CASSEAGGWNEQFF.

The gene calls are TRBV9 and TRBJ1-2, with 12 bases lining up with TRBD1. Unmatched junction bases numbered 7, after V lost 4 bases and J lost 6 bases. CDR1 is SGDLS and CDR2 is YYNGEE in the germline V gene. The CDR3 extends over 15 amino acids. DNA of the CDR3: TGTGCCAGCAGCCCAGTCGGGACAGGGGGCCATGGCTACACCTTC. This codes for CASSPVGTGGHGYTF.

The J gene is TRBJ2-7, the V gene TRBV7-9; D is perhaps TRBD2 (7 bases). The V gene's germline CDR1 is SEHNR and CDR2 FQNEAQ (reference sequence). The V end was cut by 5 bases, the J end by 9 bases, with 20 bases between. The CDR3 length is 14 residues. CDR3 loop: CASSRGGRNIGQYF. The CDR3 DNA follows: TGTGCCAGCAGCAGGGGGGGACGGAACATAGGGCAGTACTTC.

Only one count was recorded for this clone. This chain joins TRBV19 and TRBJ2-7; the match to TRBD1 covers 9 bases. Unmatched junction bases numbered 4, after V lost 6 bases and J lost 4 bases. Looked up from germline, CDR1 is LNHDA and CDR2 is SQIVND (reference sequence). The CDR3 is 13 residues long. CDR3 nucleotides: TGTGCCAGTAGCTTGGACAGGGGATACGAGCAGTACTTC. Its translation: CASSLDRGYEQYF.

The chain is built from TRBV6-5 and TRBJ2-1; D may be TRBD1 (6 bases). The length of the CDR3 is 14 residues. V was clipped by 6 bases and J by 7 bases, with 16 bases between them. Looked up from germline, CDR1 is MNHEY and CDR2 is SVGAGI. CDR3 amino acids: CASRDITGLNEQFF. The CDR3 DNA reads as TGTGCCAGCAGAGACATTACAGGGTTGAATGAGCAGTTCTTC.

The V and J genes are TRBV29-1 and TRBJ2-7, with D perhaps matching TRBD2 (6 bases). Trimming removed 7 bases from V and 7 bases from J, with 17 bases in between. The CDR3 length is 12 residues. Per germline, CDR1 SQVTM and CDR2 ANQGSEA. DNA of the CDR3: TGCAGCGGGGGGGACGACCCTCGGGAGCAGTACTTC. It encodes CSGGDDPREQYF.

This chain links TRBV7-9 with TRBJ2-7, with D perhaps TRBD2 (5 bases). Germline CDR1 and CDR2: SEHNR and FQNEAQ (reference sequence). CDR3 length equals 19 residues. Trimming cost V 2 bases and J 2 bases, with 25 bases left between them. The CDR3, as DNA: TGTGCCAGCAGCTTATTCATTGGAGGCCAAAGGAGGCCGACCTACGAGCAGTACTTC. As protein: CASSLFIGGQRRPTYEQYF.

The chain combines TRBV5-4 with TRBJ2-2, with 7 bases identical to TRBD2. The ends lost 4 bases at V and 6 bases at J; junction bases unmatched: 9. CDR1 and CDR2 (germline): SGHNT, YYREEE (reference sequence). The CDR3 loop spans 15 amino acids. CDR3 nucleotides: TGTGCCAGCAGCAGGGACTACCAGTTTCCCGGGGAGCTGTTTTTT. As protein: CASSRDYQFPGELFF.

The chain has TRBV6-5 and TRBJ1-2, with 7 bases identical to TRBD1. Losses at the gene ends were 7 bases for V and 6 bases for J; bases not matched to a gene: 8. The CDR3 loop spans 13 amino acids. Germline CDR1 reads MNHEY; CDR2 reads SVGAGI. CDR3 sequence: CASTKVTGDGYTF. For the CDR3, the DNA is TGTGCCAGCACTAAAGTTACAGGGGATGGCTACACCTTC.

The rearrangement links TRBV5-1 to TRBJ2-5, with D perhaps TRBD2 (6 bases). The germline gives CDR1 SGHRS, CDR2 YFSETQ. V was trimmed by 4 bases and J by 1 base, leaving 11 bases between them. The CDR3 has 14 amino acids. The CDR3 DNA is TGCGCCAGCAGCGCCGGGACTCCCCAAGAGACCCAGTACTTC. This gives the protein CASSAGTPQETQYF.

V and J are TRBV7-3 and TRBJ2-3; D is perhaps TRBD2 (7 bases). This CDR3 has 15 residues. Germline V gene sequence: CDR1 SGHTA, CDR2 FQGTGA. Trimming took 1 base from V and 5 from J, leaving 13 bases between them. CDR3 bases: TGTGCCAGCAGCTTAAGGGGGGGCCCCGGAGATACGCAGTATTTT. Amino acids: CASSLRGGPGDTQYF.